The next 13 T cell receptor beta chains were all read from a single sample in a study of blood T cell repertoires in COVID-19. The protocol was immunoSEQ multiplex PCR, while the TCRdb copy is restricted to in-frame clones and leaves out a portion. This table holds 300,000 to 350,000 clones, approximately 88% found once. The sequenced material came from PBMCs or T cells enriched from blood (not recorded which). The receptors stem from a woman aged 18-29 years who had recovered from COVID-19.

The chain is built from TRBV27 and TRBJ1-5; the match to TRBD1 covers 8 bases. The CDR3 covers 15 residues. With V trimmed by 0 bases and J by 3 bases, 1 base remained unmatched. Germline V lookup: CDR1 MNHEY, CDR2 SMNVEV (reference sequence). CDR3 DNA sequence: TGTGCCAGCAGTTTATCGGGACAGGCCAATCAGCCCCAGCATTTT. The encoded protein is CASSLSGQANQPQHF.

The chain recombines TRBV15 with TRBJ2-3; 12 bases are shared with TRBD1. The trim removed 4 bases at V and 4 bases at J, leaving 9 bases unmatched. The germline V gene has CDR1 LNHNV and CDR2 YYDKDF (reference sequence). The CDR3 covers 17 residues. The CDR3: CATSTLTGTGGPDTQYF. DNA for the CDR3: TGTGCCACCAGCACCTTGACCGGGACAGGGGGCCCAGATACGCAGTATTTT.

The chain joins TRBV6-1 to TRBJ1-2; D remains ambiguous. Germline CDR1 and CDR2: MNHNS and SASEGT. This CDR3 has 18 amino acids. Trimming removed 4 bases from V and 0 bases from J, with 21 bases in between. The CDR3 spells CASSGVVRAVLANYGYTF. CDR3 in DNA: TGTGCCAGCAGTGGAGTTGTCAGAGCAGTTCTAGCTAACTATGGCTACACCTTC.

V is TRBV29-1 and J is TRBJ2-7, with 8 bases that match TRBD1. Germline V gene data show CDR1 as SQVTM and CDR2 as ANQGSEA. J lost 3 bases, V lost 7 bases, and 5 bases had no gene match. The CDR3 totals 12 residues. This CDR3 reads CSAADRVYEQYF. Here the CDR3 DNA reads TGCAGCGCCGCGGACAGGGTCTACGAGCAGTACTTC.

The chain carries TRBV4-3 and TRBJ2-1, with D possibly being TRBD2 (6 bases). This CDR3 spans 15 amino acids. Per germline, CDR1 LGHNA and CDR2 YSLEER. V lost 4 bases, J lost 5 bases, and 15 bases lay in between. The CDR3 nucleotides read TGCGCCAGCAGCCCCCTTTATACGGGAGACAATGAGCAGTTCTTC. This translates into CASSPLYTGDNEQFF.

This CDR3 reads CASSPIAGGLGNEQFF. The CDR3 DNA reads as TGTGCCAGCAGTCCTATAGCGGGGGGGCTGGGGAATGAGCAGTTCTTC. The genes are TRBV7-6 and TRBJ2-1, with 11 bases fitting TRBD2. CDR1 and CDR2 (germline): SGHVS, FNYEAQ. Trimming took 6 bases from V and 7 from J; bases not matched to a gene: 11. This CDR3 comprises 16 residues.

The chain carries TRBV9 and TRBJ2-7; TRBD2 aligns across 7 bases. Germline V lookup: CDR1 SGDLS, CDR2 YYNGEE. Losses at the gene ends were 0 bases for V and 3 bases for J; bases not matched to a gene: 3. The CDR3 length is 14 residues. Here the CDR3 DNA reads TGTGCCAGCAGCGTAGCTGCTAGCGGCTACGAGCAGTACTTC. Its translation: CASSVAASGYEQYF. The full variable domain, completed using reference TRBV9 and TRBJ2-7, is DSGVTQTPKHLITATGQRVTLRCSPRSGDLSVYWYQQSLDQGLQFLIQYYNGEERAKGNILERFSAQQFPDLHSELNLSSLELGDSALYFCASSVAASGYEQYFGPGTRLTVT.

This clone was observed a single time. This chain connects TRBV5-1 to TRBJ1-1; D possibly corresponds to TRBD1 (5 bases). Trimming took off 7 bases at V and 1 base at J, with 14 bases between the two ends. The CDR3 is 14 amino acids. CDR1 and CDR2 (germline): SGHRS, YFSETQ. CDR3 nucleotides: TGCGCCAGCCGGAAGTGGGGGGAGAACACTGAAGCTTTCTTT. This sequence encodes CASRKWGENTEAFF.

This chain uses TRBV5-1 with TRBJ2-2; D is possibly TRBD1 (6 bases). The CDR3 is 15 amino acids. V lost 3 bases and J 4 bases, leaving 13 bases between the germline ends. Germline-derived CDR1 and CDR2 are SGHRS and YFSETQ. The CDR3 DNA follows: TGCGCCAGCAGCTCACGACAGGATGGCACCGGGGAGCTGTTTTTT. Amino acids: CASSSRQDGTGELFF.

This rearrangement joins TRBV11-1 to TRBJ2-3; D remains unclear. This CDR3 has 14 amino acids. Germline V gene lookup returns CDR1 SGHAT and CDR2 FQDESV (reference sequence). V lost 2 bases and J lost 4, with 10 bases in between. This chain's CDR3 is CASSLLRFADTQYF. The CDR3 nucleotides read TGTGCCAGCAGCTTACTCCGGTTTGCAGATACGCAGTATTTT. The full variable domain, with the rest looked up from reference TRBV11-1 and TRBJ2-3, is EAEVAQSPRYKITEKSQAVAFWCDPISGHATLYWYRQILGQGPELLVQFQDESVVDDSQLPKDRFSAERLKGVDSTLKIQPAELGDSAMYLCASSLLRFADTQYFGPGTRLTVL.

This clone has more than one count but fewer than ten. The gene calls are TRBV28 and TRBJ2-7, with a possible D match to TRBD2 (7 bases). The CDR3 is 15 amino acids. V lost 2 bases, J lost 7 bases, and 18 bases lay in between. Germline V gene data show CDR1 as MDHEN and CDR2 as SYDVKM. DNA for the CDR3: TGTGCCAGCAGTTTAGCGGGGGCCTTTACCGAGGAGCAGTACTTC. It codes for CASSLAGAFTEEQYF.

The V call is TRBV9, the J call TRBJ1-1; tentative D call: TRBD1 (5 bases). Germline V lookup: CDR1 SGDLS, CDR2 YYNGEE. CDR3 length equals 17 residues. Trimming took off 0 bases at V and 6 bases at J, with 21 bases between the two ends. CDR3 loop: CASSVVSGHLGAAEAFF. As DNA, the CDR3 is TGTGCCAGCAGCGTAGTGTCAGGGCACCTAGGAGCCGCTGAAGCTTTCTTT.

V usage is TRBV7-3 and J usage is TRBJ2-7; no clear D. The CDR3 covers 14 residues. The germline V and J ends were trimmed by 1 base and 3 bases, with 10 bases remaining between them. Per the germline V gene, CDR1 is SGHTA and CDR2 is FQGTGA. CDR3 bases: TGTGCCAGCAGCTTAAATAACTGGAGCTACGAGCAGTACTTC. Its translation is CASSLNNWSYEQYF.